Presented here are 23 T cell receptor beta chains from one specimen sequenced in a study of T cells expressing NK-cell markers. TCRdb reprocessed the 5' RACE reads and stores each CDR3 protein as one record, lacking DNA. Its listing shows more than 120,000 distinct CDR3 sequences. The specimen sequenced was blood T cells: a sorted CD56 or NKG2C T cell subset, CD4+ or CD8+ T cells, or bulk PBMC T cells (not recorded which). Receptors originate from a man younger than 30 in good health.

The chain employs TRBV20-1 and TRBJ2-1; TCRdb selects TRBD1, and the lack of DNA leaves this call unchecked. This CDR3 has 15 residues. Germline CDR1 and CDR2: DFQATT and SNEGSKA (reference sequence). This CDR3 reads CSASPPADIGDEQFF.

The chain links TRBV9 to TRBJ2-5; checking the TCRdb D call of TRBD2 is not possible without DNA. Germline CDR1 SGDLS, CDR2 YYNGEE. The CDR3 loop spans 17 amino acids. This chain's CDR3 is CASSVGSTSGTQETQYF.

The chain employs TRBV12-3 or TRBV12-4 and TRBJ1-5; absent DNA, TCRdb's TRBD1 call cannot be checked. There are 16 residues in the CDR3. This CDR3 is CASSLNRGEGNQPQHF.

This chain joins TRBV5-1 and TRBJ2-3; TCRdb names TRBD1, which stays unverified in the absence of DNA. Germline V gene sequence: CDR1 SGHRS, CDR2 YFSETQ. The CDR3 is made up of 13 amino acids. CDR3 sequence: CASSKGGTDTQYF.

The rearrangement joins TRBV7-9 to TRBJ2-5; TCRdb calls TRBD2, which cannot be checked without DNA. The CDR3 length is 14 residues. The germline CDR1 and CDR2 sequences are SEHNR and FQNEAQ (reference sequence). The CDR3 reads CATKSSGRRETQYF. The full variable domain, in which reference TRBV7-9 and TRBJ2-5 provide the parts outside the CDR3, is DTGVSQNPRHKITKRGQNVTFRCDPISEHNRLYWYRQTLGQGPEFLTYFQNEAQLEKSRLLSDRFSAERPKGSFSTLEIQRTEQGDSAMYLCATKSSGRRETQYFGPGTRLLVL.

This chain joins TRBV2 and TRBJ2-2; TCRdb designates TRBD2, a call that cannot be tested without DNA. From germline, CDR1 is SNHLY and CDR2 FYNNEI. This CDR3 is built from 15 residues. The CDR3 loop reads CASSDRREGTGELFF.

The J gene is TRBJ2-4, the V gene TRBV14; the D gene TCRdb calls, TRBD1, cannot be checked with no DNA. Germline V gives CDR1 SGHDN, CDR2 FVKESK. This CDR3 contains 14 residues. CDR3 sequence: CASSSTGGGDIQYF.

The gene calls are TRBV5-1 and TRBJ1-1; TCRdb's assignment of TRBD1 cannot be checked, as there is no DNA. Germline lookup yields CDR1 SGHRS and CDR2 YFSETQ. The CDR3 loop spans 15 amino acids. CDR3 amino acids: CASSVGQPGGTEAFF.

The CDR3 spells CASSLGLAGASSYNEQFF. The chain joins TRBV5-1 to TRBJ2-1; TCRdb's D call, TRBD2, is unchecked because there is no DNA. Germline V CDR1 and CDR2: SGHRS, YFSETQ. This CDR3 region has 18 residues.

The V and J genes are TRBV12-3 or TRBV12-4 and TRBJ1-1. This CDR3 region has 14 residues. Here the CDR3 reads CASSLSGFGTEAFF.

The chain joins TRBV7-2 to TRBJ2-2. CDR1 is SGHTA, CDR2 FQGNSA, per germline. The CDR3 is 13 amino acids. CDR3 residues: CASSLTGQLELFF.

The rearrangement uses TRBV10-3 and TRBJ2-7; without DNA, the TCRdb call of TRBD2 cannot be checked. The germline V gene has CDR1 ENHRY and CDR2 SYGVKD. The CDR3 totals 13 residues. This CDR3 reads CAISGLAGDEQYF.

The gene calls are TRBV11-2 and TRBJ2-3; TCRdb's D gene call, TRBD2, goes unchecked for lack of DNA. Germline loops: CDR1 SGHAT, CDR2 FQNNGV. The CDR3 has 16 residues. CDR3 sequence: CASRMTSGGFLDTQYF.

The chain combines TRBV15 with TRBJ2-1. The CDR3 covers 14 residues. Germline CDR1 and CDR2: LNHNV and YYDKDF (reference sequence). CDR3 region: CATSRESWNNEQFF.

V usage is TRBV11-2 and J usage is TRBJ1-1; TCRdb proposes TRBD1, but this gene call is untestable without DNA. The CDR3 has 15 residues. The germline V gene encodes CDR1 SGHAT and CDR2 FQNNGV. The CDR3 loop reads CASSFSEDRAAEAFF.

The rearrangement joins TRBV4-1 to TRBJ2-1; TCRdb's D call, TRBD1, is unchecked because there is no DNA. Germline V gene sequence: CDR1 MGHRA, CDR2 YSYEKL. CDR3 size: 17 residues. CDR3 region: CASSQLNSGSSYNEQFF.

J is TRBJ1-5 and V is TRBV20-1. CDR3 size: 15 residues. Germline CDR1 reads DFQATT; CDR2 reads SNEGSKA (reference sequence). The CDR3 loop reads CSARAGTYSNQPQHF.

V gene TRBV4-2 combines with J gene TRBJ1-4; the D gene TCRdb calls, TRBD1, cannot be checked with no DNA. Germline-derived CDR1 and CDR2 are LGHNA and YNFKEQ. This CDR3 comprises 14 residues. The CDR3: CASSPGGAAEKLFF.

The genes are TRBV5-6 and TRBJ2-6. There are 15 residues in the CDR3. Germline lookup yields CDR1 SGHDT and CDR2 YYEEEE. CDR3 residues: CASSPGASWANVLTF. Using reference TRBV5-6 and TRBJ2-6 for the parts outside the CDR3, the full variable domain is DAGVTQSPTHLIKTRGQQVTLRCSPKSGHDTVSWYQQALGQGPQFIFQYYEEEERQRGNFPDRFSGHQFPNYSSELNVNALLLGDSALYLCASSPGASWANVLTFGAGSRLTVL.

The rearrangement uses TRBV27 and TRBJ2-1; TCRdb's assignment of TRBD2 cannot be checked, as there is no DNA. The CDR3 has 16 residues. Germline assignment: CDR1 MNHEY and CDR2 SMNVEV (reference sequence). The chain's CDR3 is CASSPLLRGLHNEQFF.

The gene calls are TRBV24-1 and TRBJ2-1; no DNA is available, so the TRBD1 call from TCRdb remains unchecked. The CDR3 loop spans 16 amino acids. CDR1 is KGHDR, CDR2 SFDVKD, per germline. The CDR3 loop reads CATSDPDSLLGNEQFF.

The V and J genes are TRBV7-8 and TRBJ2-3. Germline V CDR1 and CDR2: SGHVS, FQNEAQ. The CDR3 covers 14 residues. The CDR3 region is CASSFAVSTDTQYF. The full variable domain, rest sourced from reference TRBV7-8 and TRBJ2-3, is GAGVSQSPRYKVAKRGQDVALRCDPISGHVSLFWYQQALGQGPEFLTYFQNEAQLDKSGLPSDRFFAERPEGSVSTLKIQRTQQEDSAVYLCASSFAVSTDTQYFGPGTRLTVL.

The V call is TRBV28, the J call TRBJ2-7; lacking DNA, the TRBD1 call made by TCRdb goes unchecked. Germline assignment: CDR1 MDHEN and CDR2 SYDVKM. This CDR3 has 16 amino acids. This chain's CDR3 is CASSFGAGATKGEQYF. Drawing the rest from reference TRBV28 and TRBJ2-7, the complete variable domain is DVKVTQSSRYLVKRTGEKVFLECVQDMDHENMFWYRQDPGLGLRLIYFSYDVKMKEKGDIPEGYSVSREKKERFSLILESASTNQTSMYLCASSFGAGATKGEQYFGPGTRLTVT.